The 8 T cell receptor beta chains below come from one sample, sequenced in a study of blood T cell repertoires in COVID-19 (dated by TCRdb to about 2020). Receptor amplification or capture employed the immunoSEQ multiplex PCR assay. As stored in TCRdb, this immuneACCESS dataset retains in-frame rearrangements with V and J assigned. A fraction of the clones does not appear; measured against another copy, unresolved V genes explain less than half of the discrepancy, and the remainder lacks a known reason. Here the sample has around 51,000 clones; approximately 86% occur a single time. Just under 3% of the sample is taken by the ten largest. Specimen: peripheral blood. These receptors all come from a woman aged 80 or over with acute or convalescent COVID-19.

The chain is built from TRBV7-6 and TRBJ1-4; weak D call: TRBD1 (6 bases). The germline V gene encodes CDR1 SGHVS and CDR2 FNYEAQ. Deletions cut 0 bases from V and 3 bases from J, with 11 bases between. CDR3 length: 16 residues. The CDR3 DNA sequence: TGTGCCAGCAGCTTAGCCCCCCAGGGGTCTAATGAAAAACTGTTTTTT. Translated, it gives CASSLAPQGSNEKLFF.

This sequence joins TRBV27 and TRBJ2-5, with a possible D match to TRBD1 (5 bases). Trimming removed 0 bases from V and 3 bases from J, with 11 bases in between. The CDR3 has 15 amino acids. Germline-derived CDR1 and CDR2 are MNHEY and SMNVEV (reference sequence). As DNA, the CDR3 is TGTGCCAGCAGTTTATCGTGGCAGGGTAAAGAGACCCAGTACTTC. This codes for CASSLSWQGKETQYF.

V and J are TRBV6-1 and TRBJ2-1; maybe TRBD2 (6 bases). The CDR3 loop spans 13 amino acids. Germline V gives CDR1 MNHNS, CDR2 SASEGT. V shed 6 bases and J shed 6 bases, with 12 bases lying between them. The CDR3 spells CASREGYGNEQFF. CDR3 in DNA: TGTGCCAGCAGGGAGGGATATGGCAATGAGCAGTTCTTC.

V usage is TRBV30 and J usage is TRBJ1-6; D perhaps matches TRBD1 (5 bases). CDR1 and CDR2 (germline): GTSNPN, SVGIG (reference sequence). The CDR3 length is 17 residues. Trimming shortened V by 1 base and J by 3 bases, and 16 bases separated the two germline ends. The CDR3 sequence: CAWSAGHGARYNSPLHF. In nucleotides, the CDR3 is TGTGCCTGGAGTGCAGGACACGGAGCGCGCTATAATTCACCCCTCCACTTT.

This chain connects TRBV29-1 to TRBJ1-1; perhaps TRBD1 as D (6 bases). CDR1 is SQVTM, CDR2 ANQGSEA, per germline. CDR3 size: 11 residues. The V end was cut by 7 bases, the J end by 3 bases, with 9 bases between. The CDR3 region is CSAAGDTEAFF. The CDR3 coding sequence is TGCAGCGCTGCAGGGGACACTGAAGCTTTCTTT. The full variable domain, completed using reference TRBV29-1 and TRBJ1-1, is SAVISQKPSRDICQRGTSLTIQCQVDSQVTMMFWYRQQPGQSLTLIATANQGSEATYESGFVIDKFPISRPNLTFSTLTVSNMSPEDSSIYLCSAAGDTEAFFGQGTRLTVV.

This chain uses TRBV6-5 with TRBJ2-3; 7 positions agree with TRBD2. J was trimmed by 1 base and V by 6 bases; bases with no gene match: 4. Per germline, CDR1 MNHEY and CDR2 SVGAGI. The CDR3 contains 14 residues. The CDR3: CASRKAGRTDTQYF. CDR3 DNA: TGTGCCAGCAGAAAAGCGGGGCGCACAGATACGCAGTATTTT.

This rearrangement joins TRBV7-3 to TRBJ1-2, with D perhaps TRBD1 (6 bases). The ends were cut back, 5 bases at V and 8 bases at J, with 15 bases in the middle. CDR3 length equals 13 residues. The germline gives CDR1 SGHTA, CDR2 FQGTGA. The DNA for the CDR3 is TGTGCCAGCAGCCTGGACAGCCGGACCGGCTACACCTTC. Translated: CASSLDSRTGYTF.

The V and J genes are TRBV3-1 (or the pseudogene TRBV3-2) and TRBJ1-4; 7 positions agree with TRBD1. Per germline, CDR1 LGHDT and CDR2 YNNKEL (reference sequence). The CDR3 contains 14 residues. The trim removed 4 bases at V and 8 bases at J, leaving 7 bases unmatched. This chain's CDR3 is CASSPGTVREKLFF. The CDR3 region has the DNA TGTGCCAGCAGCCCAGGGACAGTTCGGGAAAAACTGTTTTTT.